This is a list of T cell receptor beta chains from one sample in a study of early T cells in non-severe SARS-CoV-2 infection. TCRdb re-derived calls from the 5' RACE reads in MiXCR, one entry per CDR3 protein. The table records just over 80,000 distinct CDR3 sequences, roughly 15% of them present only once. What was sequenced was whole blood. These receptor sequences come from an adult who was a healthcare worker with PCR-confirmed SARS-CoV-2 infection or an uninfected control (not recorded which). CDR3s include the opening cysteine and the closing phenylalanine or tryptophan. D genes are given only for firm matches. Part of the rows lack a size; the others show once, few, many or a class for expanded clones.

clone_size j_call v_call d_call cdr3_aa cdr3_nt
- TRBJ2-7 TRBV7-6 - CASSFSGKEQYF TGTGCCAGCAGCTTTTCGGGGAAAGAGCAGTACTTC
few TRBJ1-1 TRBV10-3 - CAISEGGRAEAFF TGTGCCATCAGTGAGGGGGGCAGGGCTGAAGCTTTCTTT
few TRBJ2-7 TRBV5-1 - CASRVGSQNIYEQYF TGCGCCAGCAGAGTTGGCAGCCAAAACATCTACGAGCAGTACTTC
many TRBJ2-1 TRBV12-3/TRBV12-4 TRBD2 CASRMSGGTYNEQFF TGTGCCAGCAGGATGAGCGGGGGCACTTACAATGAGCAGTTCTTC
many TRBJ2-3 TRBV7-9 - CASSPPGTTTDTQYF TGTGCCAGCAGCCCACCGGGGACAACAACAGATACGCAGTATTTT
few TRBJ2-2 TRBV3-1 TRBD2 CASSQERRGANTGELFF TGTGCCAGCAGCCAAGAAAGGCGGGGGGCGAACACCGGGGAGCTGTTTTTT
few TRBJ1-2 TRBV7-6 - CASSLLAKSRGTVRYGYTF TGTGCCAGCAGCTTATTGGCTAAGTCTCGCGGTACGGTTAGGTATGGCTACACCTTC
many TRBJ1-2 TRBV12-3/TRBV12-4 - CASHKQGHNYGYTF TGTGCCAGCCATAAACAGGGACACAACTATGGCTACACCTTC
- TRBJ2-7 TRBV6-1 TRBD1 CASLDRGWGYEQYF TGTGCCAGCTTGGACAGGGGCTGGGGGTACGAGCAGTACTTC
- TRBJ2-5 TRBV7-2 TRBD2 CASSLAGAGLETQYF TGTGCCAGCAGCTTAGCCGGAGCGGGGTTAGAGACCCAGTACTTC
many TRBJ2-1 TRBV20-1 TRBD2 CSATGLAGPYDEQFF TGCAGTGCTACGGGACTAGCGGGACCCTATGATGAGCAGTTCTTC
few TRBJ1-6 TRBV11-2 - CASSLAVGSPLHF TGTGCCAGCAGCTTAGCGGTGGGTTCACCCCTCCACTTT
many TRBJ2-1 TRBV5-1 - CASNRDSPYNEQFF TGCGCCAGCAATCGGGACTCTCCCTACAATGAGCAGTTCTTC
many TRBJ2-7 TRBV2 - CASSDPAYEQYF TGTGCCAGCAGTGATCCTGCCTACGAGCAGTACTTC
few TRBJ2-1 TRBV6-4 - CASSGGWRALNEQFF TGTGCCAGCAGTGGGGGATGGAGGGCCCTCAATGAGCAGTTCTTC
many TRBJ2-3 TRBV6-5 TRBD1 CASSRSSGTGFGTDTQYF TGTGCCAGCAGCAGATCTTCCGGGACAGGGTTTGGGACAGATACGCAGTATTTT
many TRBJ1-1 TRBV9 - CASSPRYRVGAEAFF TGTGCCAGCAGCCCCCGATACAGGGTGGGGGCTGAAGCTTTCTTT
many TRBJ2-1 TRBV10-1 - CASSDGPNEQFF TGCGCCAGCAGTGACGGTCCCAATGAGCAGTTCTTC
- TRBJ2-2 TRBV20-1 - CSARGAGMAGELFF TGCAGTGCTAGAGGGGCAGGGATGGCCGGGGAGCTGTTTTTT
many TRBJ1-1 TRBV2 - CASREGTWNTEAFF TGTGCCAGCAGGGAGGGGACATGGAACACTGAAGCTTTCTTT
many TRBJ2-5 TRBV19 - CASRPTGPGETQYF TGTGCCAGTAGGCCGACAGGCCCTGGGGAGACCCAGTACTTC
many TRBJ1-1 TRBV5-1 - CASSLAGNTEAFF TGTGCCAGCAGCTTGGCAGGTAACACTGAAGCTTTCTTT
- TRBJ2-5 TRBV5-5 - CASSFPLEETQYF TGTGCCAGCAGCTTCCCGTTGGAGGAGACCCAGTACTTC
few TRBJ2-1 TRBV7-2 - CASSQEARGENEQFF TGTGCCAGCAGCCAAGAGGCTAGGGGGGAAAATGAGCAGTTCTTC
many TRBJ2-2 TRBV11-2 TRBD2 CASSLGLAGTGGLFF TGTGCCAGCAGCTTAGGACTAGCAGGGACCGGGGGGCTGTTTTTT
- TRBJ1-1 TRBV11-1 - CASSLATNTEAFF TGTGCCAGCAGCTTAGCCACAAACACTGAAGCTTTCTTT
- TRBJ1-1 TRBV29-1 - CSVELQAMNTEAFF TGCAGCGTTGAACTACAGGCCATGAACACTGAAGCTTTCTTT
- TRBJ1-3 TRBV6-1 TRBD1 CASSESPTGFGNTIYF TGTGCCAGCAGTGAGAGCCCGACAGGGTTCGGAAACACCATATATTTT
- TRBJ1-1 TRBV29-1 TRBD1 CSVGDREYTEAFF TGCAGCGTAGGAGACAGGGAGTACACTGAAGCTTTCTTT
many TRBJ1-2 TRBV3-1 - CASSQAGRGHGYTF TGTGCCAGCAGCCAAGCAGGCAGGGGACACGGCTACACCTTC
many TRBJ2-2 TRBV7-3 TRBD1 CASSMPTGANTGELFF TGTGCCAGCAGCATGCCTACAGGGGCCAACACCGGGGAGCTGTTTTTT
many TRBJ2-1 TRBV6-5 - CASTNVGFSYNEQFF TGTGCCAGCACGAATGTGGGGTTCTCCTACAATGAGCAGTTCTTC
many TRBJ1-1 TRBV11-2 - CASSLEDRVNTEAFF TGTGCCAGCAGCTTAGAGGACAGAGTGAACACTGAAGCTTTCTTT
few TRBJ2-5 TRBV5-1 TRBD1 CASSYKGQGRETQYF TGCGCCAGCAGCTACAAGGGACAGGGGCGGGAGACCCAGTACTTC
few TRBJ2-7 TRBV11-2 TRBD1 CASSFNRGQTSYEQYF TGTGCCAGCAGCTTTAACAGGGGACAAACCTCCTACGAGCAGTACTTC
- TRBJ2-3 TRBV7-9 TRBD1 CTSSSYPGRGTDTQYF TGTACCAGCAGCTCCTACCCTGGCAGGGGGACAGATACGCAGTATTTT
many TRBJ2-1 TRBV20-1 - CSASDPVNNEQFF TGCAGTGCTTCCGACCCGGTTAACAATGAGCAGTTCTTC
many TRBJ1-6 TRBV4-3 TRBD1 CASSQDLSTGILNSPLHF TGCGCCAGCAGCCAAGATCTTTCGACAGGGATCCTTAATTCACCCCTCCACTTT
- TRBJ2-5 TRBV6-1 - CASSEGGHEETQYF TGTGCCAGCAGTGAAGGGGGACACGAAGAGACCCAGTACTTC
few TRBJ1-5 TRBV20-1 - CSARMENSNQPQHF TGCAGTGCTAGAATGGAGAATAGCAATCAGCCCCAGCATTTT
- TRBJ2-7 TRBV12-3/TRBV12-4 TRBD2 CASSLISGGTYHEQYF TGTGCCAGCAGTCTCATCAGCGGGGGAACATACCACGAGCAGTACTTC
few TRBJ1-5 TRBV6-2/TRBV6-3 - CASTRDGDNQPQHF TGTGCCAGCACCCGGGACGGCGACAATCAGCCCCAGCATTTT
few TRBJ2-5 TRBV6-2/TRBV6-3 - CASSYSGTQETQYF TGTGCCAGCAGTTACTCAGGGACCCAAGAGACCCAGTACTTC